These 32 T cell receptor beta chains were all obtained from the same sample, sequenced in a study of PD-L1 blockade in urothelial cancer. The repertoire was sequenced with immunoSEQ multiplex PCR; TCRdb's copy has only in-frame clones and lacks some. The data show about 76,000 clones, around 90% seen once. Time point noted: pretreatment peripheral blood. The sample here was PBMCs, taken around atezolizumab (anti-PD-L1) treatment. The receptors shown here come from an older man with urothelial cancer.

This chain links TRBV15 with TRBJ1-2; 9 bases are a match to TRBD1. CDR1 and CDR2 from the germline V gene are LNHNV and YYDKDF (reference sequence). V dropped 1 base and J dropped 4; count of bases not matched to a gene: 7. The CDR3 spans 16 residues. The CDR3 is CATSRGGGQGRYGYTF. CDR3 bases: TGTGCCACCAGCAGAGGAGGGGGACAGGGACGCTATGGCTACACCTTC.

The chain links TRBV4-2 to TRBJ2-3, with TRBD1 as a possible D gene (5 bases). The V gene lost 4 bases and the J gene lost 0 bases, with 11 bases spanning the gap. This CDR3 is 15 amino acids long. Germline CDR1 is LGHNA and CDR2 is YNFKEQ. In nucleotides, the CDR3 is TGTGCCAGCAGCCCCCGGACAAGCAGCACAGATACGCAGTATTTT. It is translated as CASSPRTSSTDTQYF.

The rearrangement links TRBV25-1 to TRBJ2-3, with 7 bases lining up with TRBD1. This CDR3 region has 14 residues. V lost 3 bases, J lost 4 bases, and 4 bases stayed unmatched. Germline V gene data show CDR1 as MGHDK and CDR2 as SYGVNS. The CDR3: CASSDDRAADTQYF. The DNA for the CDR3 is TGTGCCAGCAGTGACGACAGGGCCGCAGATACGCAGTATTTT.

This clone appeared a single time. The rearrangement links TRBV7-9 to TRBJ2-1, with D possibly matching TRBD1 (6 bases). Germline CDR1 SEHNR, CDR2 FQNEAQ (reference sequence). The length of the CDR3 is 14 residues. The ends were cut back, 0 bases at V and 4 bases at J, with 7 bases in the middle. The CDR3: CASSLAGAYNEQFF. The CDR3 DNA reads as TGTGCCAGCAGCTTAGCGGGGGCGTACAATGAGCAGTTCTTC.

CDR3 region: CASSQDISGSSRNIQYF. The CDR3 nucleotides are TGCGCCAGCAGCCAAGACATTAGCGGGAGTTCTCGGAACATTCAGTACTTC. The chain recombines TRBV4-1 with TRBJ2-4, with 9 positions matching TRBD2. This CDR3 contains 17 residues. Germline V gene sequence: CDR1 MGHRA, CDR2 YSYEKL. The V gene end was trimmed by 0 bases and the J gene end by 7 bases; junction bases not matched to a gene: 10.

The chain carries TRBV6-5 and TRBJ1-1; TRBD1 aligns across 9 bases. Germline trimming cut 10 bases from V and 0 bases from J; bases unmatched to any gene: 9. The CDR3 covers 15 residues. Germline CDR1 and CDR2: MNHEY and SVGAGI. The CDR3 DNA reads TGTGCCACCTCTACAGGGGGCAAAATGAACACTGAAGCTTTCTTT. This encodes CATSTGGKMNTEAFF.

The chain carries TRBV30 and TRBJ1-1; TRBD1 is a possible D gene (6 bases). Per the germline V gene, CDR1 is GTSNPN and CDR2 is SVGIG (reference sequence). The V gene lost 1 base and the J gene lost 0 bases, with 9 bases spanning the gap. The CDR3 extends over 14 amino acids. CDR3 sequence (DNA): TGTGCCTGGAGTGACCAGGGGATGAACACTGAAGCTTTCTTT. It encodes CAWSDQGMNTEAFF.

The chain carries TRBV2 and TRBJ1-2, with no clear D. Germline values: CDR1 SNHLY, CDR2 FYNNEI. Trimming took 1 base from V and 4 from J, leaving 10 bases between them. The CDR3 has 14 amino acids. The CDR3 spells CASSEDLGSYGYTF. As DNA, the CDR3 is TGTGCCAGCAGTGAAGATCTTGGCTCCTATGGCTACACCTTC.

The DNA for the CDR3 is TGTGCCAGCAGCCTAGGGGCAGGAAGGAACACTGAAGCTTTCTTT. Translating gives CASSLGAGRNTEAFF. The rearrangement joins TRBV5-6 to TRBJ1-1, with D perhaps TRBD1 (5 bases). The germline V gene has CDR1 SGHDT and CDR2 YYEEEE. This CDR3 region has 15 residues. Trimming took 4 bases from V and 1 from J, leaving 14 bases between them. The whole variable domain, filled in from reference TRBV5-6 and TRBJ1-1, reads DAGVTQSPTHLIKTRGQQVTLRCSPKSGHDTVSWYQQALGQGPQFIFQYYEEEERQRGNFPDRFSGHQFPNYSSELNVNALLLGDSALYLCASSLGAGRNTEAFFGQGTRLTVV.

The V gene is TRBV5-1, the J gene TRBJ2-7, with 8 bases lining up with TRBD1. The V gene's germline CDR1 is SGHRS and CDR2 YFSETQ. V shed 3 bases, J shed 6 bases, and the junction held 11 bases outside the gene matches. The CDR3 totals 15 residues. CDR3 DNA: TGCGCCAGCAGCTACCTAGGACAGGGTCCCACCGAGCAGTACTTC. As protein: CASSYLGQGPTEQYF.

The V and J genes are TRBV2 and TRBJ2-7, with TRBD2 matching over 11 bases. The germline V gene encodes CDR1 SNHLY and CDR2 FYNNEI. Losses at the gene ends were 6 bases for V and 3 bases for J; bases not matched to a gene: 4. This CDR3 spans 14 amino acids. The CDR3 region is CASRGGTSGYEQYF. The CDR3 DNA reads as TGTGCCAGCAGGGGCGGGACTAGCGGCTACGAGCAGTACTTC.

This chain connects TRBV5-1 to TRBJ2-5, with 7 positions matching TRBD1. This CDR3 contains 15 residues. V trimming: 0 bases; J trimming: 1 base; junction bases outside the gene matches: 3. Looked up from germline, CDR1 is SGHRS and CDR2 is YFSETQ. The CDR3 region has the DNA TGCGCCAGCAGCTTGGCCAAGGGGGCCCAAGAGACCCAGTACTTC. Translation: CASSLAKGAQETQYF. Complete variable domain (other parts from reference TRBV5-1 and TRBJ2-5): KAGVTQTPRYLIKTRGQQVTLSCSPISGHRSVSWYQQTPGQGLQFLFEYFSETQRNKGNFPGRFSGRQFSNSRSEMNVSTLELGDSALYLCASSLAKGAQETQYFGPGTRLLVL.

The rearrangement joins TRBV2 to TRBJ1-1, with 11 bases matching TRBD1. The CDR3 is 14 amino acids. The J segment lost 3 bases and the V segment lost 5 bases, leaving 2 bases of the junction unmatched. CDR1 and CDR2 from the germline V gene are SNHLY and FYNNEI. CDR3 amino acids: CASSRDRGDTEAFF. In nucleotides, the CDR3 is TGTGCCAGCAGTAGGGACAGGGGGGACACTGAAGCTTTCTTT.

The CDR3 bases are TGTGCCAGCACCAGGGGGCGGAACACCGGGGAGCTGTTTTTT. Its translation is CASTRGRNTGELFF. The chain employs TRBV6-1 and TRBJ2-2; TRBD1 aligns across 8 bases. Germline trimming cut 7 bases from V and 1 base from J; bases unmatched to any gene: 2. There are 14 residues in the CDR3. Germline V CDR1 and CDR2: MNHNS, SASEGT.

The chain couples TRBV7-9 to TRBJ2-7; D is perhaps TRBD1 (5 bases). V lost 2 bases and J 6 bases, leaving 8 bases between the germline ends. The CDR3 is 12 amino acids. In germline, CDR1 is SEHNR, CDR2 FQNEAQ (reference sequence). CDR3 nucleotide sequence: TGTGCCAGCAGCTTACCAGGGCCCGAGCAGTACTTC. As protein: CASSLPGPEQYF. Full variable domain (missing parts from reference TRBV7-9 and TRBJ2-7): DTGVSQNPRHKITKRGQNVTFRCDPISEHNRLYWYRQTLGQGPEFLTYFQNEAQLEKSRLLSDRFSAERPKGSFSTLEIQRTEQGDSAMYLCASSLPGPEQYFGPGTRLTVT.

In nucleotides, the CDR3 is TGTGCCAGCAGCTTAGCCACCGGGACACCGAACACAGATACGCAGTATTTT. Residues: CASSLATGTPNTDTQYF. The chain is built from TRBV11-3 and TRBJ2-3, with D possibly TRBD1 on 6 matching bases. CDR1 is SGHNT, CDR2 YENEEA, per germline. Trimming took off 1 base at V and 2 bases at J, with 16 bases between the two ends. The CDR3 is 17 residues long.

The chain has TRBV28 and TRBJ1-2; D unclear. The CDR3 spans 16 residues. The germline CDR1 and CDR2 sequences are MDHEN and SYDVKM. The ends were cut back, 3 bases at V and 0 bases at J, with 14 bases in the middle. The DNA of the CDR3 is TGTGCCAGCAGTTTCCCCATCGGCGGCCCTAACTATGGCTACACCTTC. Translation: CASSFPIGGPNYGYTF.

This clone was observed once. The chain combines TRBV27 with TRBJ2-3; 11 nucleotides match TRBD2. Trimming removed 6 bases from V and 5 bases from J; junction bases left unmatched: 10. The CDR3 covers 16 residues. Germline loops: CDR1 MNHEY, CDR2 SMNVEV (reference sequence). Here the CDR3 DNA reads TGTGCCAGCAGATTGACTAGCGGGGTTCTTGGAGATACGCAGTATTTT. This translates into CASRLTSGVLGDTQYF.

The J gene is TRBJ2-5, the V gene TRBV10-3, with 10 nucleotides matching TRBD1. There are 17 residues in the CDR3. The V and J ends lost 5 bases and 4 bases, in that order; junction bases with no gene match: 13. CDR1 and CDR2 from the germline V gene are ENHRY and SYGVKD. This chain's CDR3 is CAISKVGEGQGRETQYF. The CDR3 DNA reads as TGTGCCATCAGTAAAGTAGGAGAGGGACAGGGGCGAGAGACCCAGTACTTC.

The chain combines TRBV5-1 with TRBJ2-3, with 11 nucleotides matching TRBD2. Looked up from germline, CDR1 is SGHRS and CDR2 is YFSETQ. The CDR3 extends over 16 amino acids. Trimming at V came to 4 bases and at J to 4 bases, leaving 8 bases not matched to a gene. The CDR3 DNA follows: TGCGCCAGCAGCCCCCCGACTAGCGGGATGTCAGATACGCAGTATTTT. Protein: CASSPPTSGMSDTQYF.

This chain joins TRBV14 and TRBJ2-1; 12 nucleotides align to TRBD2. This CDR3 has 19 amino acids. V gave up 2 bases and J gave up 5 bases; unmatched junction bases: 13. Germline lookup yields CDR1 SGHDN and CDR2 FVKESK. The DNA for the CDR3 is TGTGCCAGCAGCCAACGACTAGCGGGAGTCCGAAGTACACACAATGAGCAGTTCTTC. Its translation is CASSQRLAGVRSTHNEQFF.

V is TRBV5-4 and J is TRBJ1-1, with a weak D call TRBD1 (6 bases). CDR1 and CDR2 from the germline V gene are SGHNT and YYREEE (reference sequence). CDR3 size: 15 residues. With 4 bases removed from V and 6 bases from J, the gap between germline ends came to 19 bases. The CDR3 DNA reads TGTGCCAGCAGCCCGACAGGTCTCCTTGGGGCTGAAGCTTTCTTT. As protein: CASSPTGLLGAEAFF.

The V call is TRBV2, the J call TRBJ1-2; 9 bases are a match to TRBD1. The CDR3 totals 12 residues. CDR1 and CDR2 (germline): SNHLY, FYNNEI. The CDR3 bases are TGTGCTAGACAGGGGGTCGACTATGGCTACACCTTC. Its protein product is CARQGVDYGYTF.

This chain joins TRBV5-1 and TRBJ2-5; 8 bases agree with TRBD2. This CDR3 region has 15 residues. Germline assignment: CDR1 SGHRS and CDR2 YFSETQ. The V gene end was trimmed by 2 bases and the J gene end by 5 bases; junction bases not matched to a gene: 8. The CDR3 here is CASSLREGVRETQYF. CDR3 DNA: TGCGCCAGCAGCTTACGGGAGGGGGTTCGGGAGACCCAGTACTTC.

CDR3 sequence: CASRPGTGRAGYTF. The CDR3 nucleotides are TGTGCCAGCAGGCCCGGGACAGGGAGGGCTGGCTACACCTTC. This sequence joins TRBV27 and TRBJ1-2; 9 nucleotides agree with TRBD1. Germline CDR1 and CDR2: MNHEY and SMNVEV (reference sequence). V lost 6 bases to trimming and J lost 7 bases; unmatched junction nucleotides: 9. The CDR3 is 14 residues long.

The V and J genes are TRBV5-8 and TRBJ1-2; tentative D call: TRBD1 (5 bases). CDR3 length: 14 residues. Germline V gene data show CDR1 as SGHTS and CDR2 as YDEGEE. V was trimmed by 4 bases and J by 5 bases, leaving 15 bases between them. CDR3: CASSPDGGLYGYTF. CDR3 sequence (DNA): TGTGCCAGCAGCCCGGACGGGGGACTTTATGGCTACACCTTC.

The chain couples TRBV6-1 to TRBJ2-3; possible D gene TRBD2, 5 bases. V dropped 7 bases and J dropped 3 bases, with 11 bases sitting between them. The CDR3 extends over 13 amino acids. Germline V gives CDR1 MNHNS, CDR2 SASEGT. Here the CDR3 DNA reads TGTGCCAGCACTATTCCGGGAACAGATACGCAGTATTTT. As protein: CASTIPGTDTQYF.

This sequence joins TRBV10-3 and TRBJ1-3; D call uncertain. Germline CDR1 ENHRY, CDR2 SYGVKD. V lost 7 bases to trimming and J lost 0 bases, with 10 bases between them. This CDR3 has 14 residues. DNA of the CDR3: TGTGCCATCAACCCAGAGGGCTCTGGAAACACCATATATTTT. It yields the protein CAINPEGSGNTIYF.

The V and J genes are TRBV6-5 and TRBJ2-5; perhaps TRBD1 as D (6 bases). This CDR3 has 13 amino acids. In germline, CDR1 is MNHEY, CDR2 SVGAGI. V lost 5 bases, J lost 7 bases, and 14 bases lay in between. The CDR3 DNA reads TGTGCCAGCAGTCAACAGGGCTCGGGGACCCAGTACTTC. Amino acids: CASSQQGSGTQYF.

The rearrangement links TRBV5-4 to TRBJ1-2, with 10 bases lining up with TRBD1. The CDR3 contains 15 residues. With 4 bases clipped from V and 2 bases from J, the junction kept 5 bases outside the gene matches. Looked up from germline, CDR1 is SGHNT and CDR2 is YYREEE (reference sequence). The CDR3 protein is CASSLGQGVNYGYTF. The CDR3 DNA follows: TGTGCCAGCAGCCTCGGACAGGGGGTAAACTATGGCTACACCTTC.

V and J are TRBV7-8 and TRBJ1-4, with D tentatively TRBD1 (6 bases). Germline-derived CDR1 and CDR2 are SGHVS and FQNEAQ. The CDR3 is made up of 14 amino acids. Trimming removed 5 bases at V and 10 bases at J, with 17 bases between. CDR3 nucleotides: TGTGCCAGCAGCCCGGAAGGGGGACAAGTAAAACTGTTTTTT. Its protein is CASSPEGGQVKLFF.

This clone showed up just once. This chain joins TRBV11-2 and TRBJ1-1, with D unresolved. Between the trimmed V and J ends, which lost 1 base and 1 base, there was a span of 7 bases. This CDR3 has 14 amino acids. Germline V gives CDR1 SGHAT, CDR2 FQNNGV. The CDR3, as DNA: TGTGCCAGCAGCTTAGGTGGAGGGAACACTGAAGCTTTCTTT. Its translation: CASSLGGGNTEAFF. The whole variable domain, filled in from reference TRBV11-2 and TRBJ1-1, reads EAGVAQSPRYKIIEKRQSVAFWCNPISGHATLYWYQQILGQGPKLLIQFQNNGVVDDSQLPKDRFSAERLKGVDSTLKIQPAKLEDSAVYLCASSLGGGNTEAFFGQGTRLTVV.